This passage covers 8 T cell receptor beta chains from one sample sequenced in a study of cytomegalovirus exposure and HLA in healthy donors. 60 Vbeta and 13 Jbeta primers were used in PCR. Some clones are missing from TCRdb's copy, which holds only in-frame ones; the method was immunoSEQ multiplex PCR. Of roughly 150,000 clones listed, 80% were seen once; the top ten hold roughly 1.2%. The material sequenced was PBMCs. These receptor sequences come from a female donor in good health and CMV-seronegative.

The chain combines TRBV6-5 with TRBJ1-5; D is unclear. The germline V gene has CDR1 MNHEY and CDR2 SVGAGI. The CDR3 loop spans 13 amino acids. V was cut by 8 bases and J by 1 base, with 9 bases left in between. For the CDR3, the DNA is TGTGCCAGCGCGAGGTACAGCAATCAGCCCCAGCATTTT. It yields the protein CASARYSNQPQHF.

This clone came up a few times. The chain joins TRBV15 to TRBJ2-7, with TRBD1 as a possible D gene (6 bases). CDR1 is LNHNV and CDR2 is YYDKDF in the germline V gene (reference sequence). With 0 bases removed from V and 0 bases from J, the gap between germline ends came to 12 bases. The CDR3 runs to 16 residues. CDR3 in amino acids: CATSRDWGQTSYEQYF. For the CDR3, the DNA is TGTGCCACCAGCAGAGATTGGGGGCAAACCTCCTACGAGCAGTACTTC.

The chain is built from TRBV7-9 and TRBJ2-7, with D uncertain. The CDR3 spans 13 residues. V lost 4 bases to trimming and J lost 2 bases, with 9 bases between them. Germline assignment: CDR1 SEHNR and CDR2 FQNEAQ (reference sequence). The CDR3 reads CASSSQSTYEQYF. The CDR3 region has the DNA TGTGCCAGCAGCTCACAGTCAACCTACGAGCAGTACTTC.

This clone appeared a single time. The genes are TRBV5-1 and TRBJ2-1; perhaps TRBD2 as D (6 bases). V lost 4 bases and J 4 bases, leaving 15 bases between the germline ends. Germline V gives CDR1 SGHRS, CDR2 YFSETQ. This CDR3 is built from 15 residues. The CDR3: CASSAGTSTYNEQFF. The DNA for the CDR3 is TGCGCCAGCAGCGCGGGGACTTCTACTTACAATGAGCAGTTCTTC.

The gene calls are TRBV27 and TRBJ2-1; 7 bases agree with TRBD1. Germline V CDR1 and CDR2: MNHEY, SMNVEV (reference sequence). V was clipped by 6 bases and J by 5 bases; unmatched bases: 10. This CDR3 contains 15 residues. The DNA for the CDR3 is TGTGCCAGCAGGACGAGGGGGCTATACGACAATGAGCAGTTCTTC. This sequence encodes CASRTRGLYDNEQFF.

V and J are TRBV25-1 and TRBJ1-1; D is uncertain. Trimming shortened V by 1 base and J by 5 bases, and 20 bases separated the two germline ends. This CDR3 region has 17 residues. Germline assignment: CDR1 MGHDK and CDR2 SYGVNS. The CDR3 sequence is CASSELSSSGVWTEAFF. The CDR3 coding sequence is TGTGCCAGCAGTGAATTGAGTTCGTCCGGGGTTTGGACTGAAGCTTTCTTT.

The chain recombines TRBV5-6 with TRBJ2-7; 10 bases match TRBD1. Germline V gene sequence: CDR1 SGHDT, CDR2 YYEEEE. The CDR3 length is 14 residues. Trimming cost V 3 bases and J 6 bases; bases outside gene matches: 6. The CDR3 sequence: CASSSTGTGVEQYF. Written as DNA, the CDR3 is TGTGCCAGCAGCTCTACCGGGACAGGGGTCGAGCAGTACTTC.

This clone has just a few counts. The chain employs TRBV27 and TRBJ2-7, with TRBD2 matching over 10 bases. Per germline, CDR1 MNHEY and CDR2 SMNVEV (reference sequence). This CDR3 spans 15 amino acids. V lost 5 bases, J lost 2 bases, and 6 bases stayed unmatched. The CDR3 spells CASSDWTSGTYEQYF. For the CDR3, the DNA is TGTGCCAGCAGTGACTGGACTAGCGGAACCTACGAGCAGTACTTC.